This TCR beta chain came from a study of blood T cell repertoires in COVID-19. Study context: Samples representing acute and convalescent COVID-19 were sourced from the United States, Italy and Spain.

Here immunoSEQ multiplex PCR was the method, and the copy in TCRdb shows in-frame clones only, minus some. Among over 150,000 clones, roughly four fifths were seen once, and the ten largest hold over 10%. V lost 8 bases to trimming and J lost 5 bases, with 14 bases between them. CDR3 length equals 13 residues. Per germline, CDR1 MDHEN and CDR2 SYDVKM. The V and J genes are TRBV28 and TRBJ2-3; possibly TRBD1 for D (6 bases). This clonotype originated in a woman in her forties or fifties with acute or convalescent COVID-19. Specimen: peripheral blood. CDR3 sequence reads: CASLGQLGDTQYF. The CDR3 nucleotides are TGTGCCAGCCTCGGACAGTTAGGAGATACGCAGTATTTT.